Each of the 26 T cell receptor beta chains below was sequenced from the same sample in a study of cytomegalovirus exposure and HLA in healthy donors. This PCR relied on a set of 60 Vbeta primers and 13 Jbeta primers. Assay used: immunoSEQ multiplex PCR; TCRdb lists only in-frame clones, some missing. The data contain roughly 110,000 clones, about four fifths of them seen just once; the ten biggest clones take up 2% to 3%. The specimen was PBMCs. The receptors stem from a young man in good health and CMV-seropositive.

The chain links TRBV5-1 to TRBJ2-4; possible D gene TRBD2, 5 bases. Germline V CDR1 and CDR2: SGHRS, YFSETQ. This CDR3 has 14 amino acids. Trimming removed 0 bases from V and 9 bases from J, with 13 bases in between. CDR3 nucleotide sequence: TGCGCCAGCAGCTTGGCCCAGGACTCTTTCATTCAGTACTTC. Translating gives CASSLAQDSFIQYF.

The CDR3 DNA follows: TGTGCCAGCAGTGACTCTGTAGCCAAAAACATTCAGTACTTC. Its protein is CASSDSVAKNIQYF. This chain connects TRBV6-1 to TRBJ2-4; D gene uncertain. The CDR3 runs 14 residues. The germline CDR1 and CDR2 sequences are MNHNS and SASEGT. Trimming removed 3 bases at V and 0 bases at J, with 6 bases between.

The chain links TRBV30 to TRBJ2-7; 9 bases align to TRBD1. The CDR3 is 16 residues long. CDR1 and CDR2 from the germline V gene are GTSNPN and SVGIG (reference sequence). Unmatched junction bases numbered 9, after V lost 1 base and J lost 2 bases. The CDR3 DNA follows: TGTGCCTGGAGTGGAGGTCAGGGGACAGGGACCTACGAGCAGTACTTC. Translating it yields CAWSGGQGTGTYEQYF.

The chain links TRBV11-2 to TRBJ1-4; D ambiguous. The CDR3 has 13 amino acids. Between the trimmed V and J ends, which lost 0 bases and 5 bases, there was a span of 4 bases. Germline V gene sequence: CDR1 SGHAT, CDR2 FQNNGV. CDR3 bases: TGTGCCAGCAGCTTAGATCGGAATGAAAAACTGTTTTTT. It specifies CASSLDRNEKLFF.

CDR3: CASSPRLEEKGYTF. The CDR3 nucleotides are TGTGCCAGCTCACCACGACTAGAAGAGAAAGGCTACACCTTC. The rearrangement links TRBV18 to TRBJ1-2; no clear D gene. The ends were cut back, 1 base at V and 8 bases at J, with 14 bases in the middle. The CDR3 loop spans 14 amino acids. Germline CDR1 KGHSH, CDR2 LQKENI.

The rearrangement uses TRBV30 and TRBJ2-2, with D perhaps TRBD2 (5 bases). The CDR3 is made up of 14 amino acids. V was shortened by 3 bases and J by 4 bases, with 12 bases between the two germline ends. Germline V gene data show CDR1 as GTSNPN and CDR2 as SVGIG (reference sequence). This chain's CDR3 is CAWSTGILTGELFF. The CDR3 coding sequence is TGTGCCTGGAGCACGGGAATCCTCACCGGGGAGCTGTTTTTT.

The table lists this clone with a count of one. The chain links TRBV6-5 to TRBJ1-1; D gene ambiguous. V gave up 0 bases and J gave up 1 base, with 6 bases separating them. CDR1 and CDR2 from the germline V gene are MNHEY and SVGAGI. The CDR3 is 14 residues long. The CDR3 protein is CASSYSTGNTEAFF. The CDR3 nucleotides read TGTGCCAGCAGTTACTCAACGGGGAACACTGAAGCTTTCTTT.

The V gene is TRBV5-1, the J gene TRBJ1-4; 7 bases line up with TRBD1. This CDR3 spans 14 amino acids. Trimming removed 0 bases from V and 5 bases from J; junction bases left unmatched: 1. Per germline, CDR1 SGHRS and CDR2 YFSETQ. The CDR3 reads CASSLGQGNEKLFF. CDR3 nucleotide sequence: TGCGCCAGCAGCTTGGGACAGGGCAATGAAAAACTGTTTTTT.

The rearrangement uses TRBV5-4 and TRBJ2-3, with D possibly being TRBD2 (6 bases). This CDR3 has 15 residues. Germline CDR1 and CDR2: SGHNT and YYREEE (reference sequence). The V end was cut by 1 base, the J end by 1 base, with 10 bases between. CDR3 nucleotides: TGTGCCAGCAGCTTGCGGGCTAGCGGCACAGATACGCAGTATTTT. Translating it yields CASSLRASGTDTQYF. The variable domain in full, with the rest retrieved from reference TRBV5-4 and TRBJ2-3, is ETGVTQSPTHLIKTRGQQVTLRCSSQSGHNTVSWYQQALGQGPQFIFQYYREEENGRGNFPPRFSGLQFPNYSSELNVNALELDDSALYLCASSLRASGTDTQYFGPGTRLTVL.

The chain is built from TRBV7-9 and TRBJ2-3; TRBD1 is a possible D gene (5 bases). CDR3 length equals 15 residues. Germline-derived CDR1 and CDR2 are SEHNR and FQNEAQ (reference sequence). V gave up 1 base and J gave up 6 bases, with 14 bases separating them. As DNA, the CDR3 is TGTGCCAGCAGCTTAGAAGGGGCGCGCTTTGATACGCAGTATTTT. Translating gives CASSLEGARFDTQYF.

CDR3 DNA sequence: TGTGCCAGCAGCTTAAACAGGGACACTGAAGCTTTCTTT. Translated: CASSLNRDTEAFF. This chain links TRBV5-4 with TRBJ1-1; D is perhaps TRBD1 (6 bases). Trimming took off 2 bases at V and 3 bases at J, with 8 bases between the two ends. Germline CDR1 is SGHNT and CDR2 is YYREEE (reference sequence). The CDR3 is 13 residues long.

This clone was detected a few times. This chain links TRBV6-1 with TRBJ2-7, with TRBD2 matching 10 bases. This CDR3 comprises 14 residues. CDR1 is MNHNS and CDR2 is SASEGT in the germline V gene. J lost 1 base, V lost 6 bases, and 3 bases had no gene match. The CDR3 loop reads CASRELAGSYEQYF. CDR3 coding DNA: TGTGCCAGCAGGGAACTAGCGGGGTCCTACGAGCAGTACTTC.

The chain is built from TRBV10-3 and TRBJ2-7, with 9 bases identical to TRBD1. J lost 3 bases, V lost 4 bases, and 16 bases had no gene match. The CDR3 sequence is 18 residues long. Germline V gene sequence: CDR1 ENHRY, CDR2 SYGVKD. The CDR3 is CAISVGTGRQKGHYEQYF. CDR3 in DNA: TGTGCCATCAGTGTGGGGACAGGGAGGCAGAAGGGCCACTACGAGCAGTACTTC.

V gene TRBV30 combines with J gene TRBJ2-5; 8 bases match TRBD2. Losses at the gene ends were 1 base for V and 5 bases for J; bases not matched to a gene: 9. The CDR3 is 15 residues long. CDR1 and CDR2 (germline): GTSNPN, SVGIG (reference sequence). CDR3 sequence: CAWSARLAKSETQYF. The CDR3 bases are TGTGCCTGGAGTGCCCGACTAGCGAAATCTGAGACCCAGTACTTC.

This clone was recorded only once. V usage is TRBV19 and J usage is TRBJ1-5, with D possibly being TRBD1 (5 bases). With 9 bases removed from V and 1 base from J, the gap between germline ends came to 7 bases. Germline-derived CDR1 and CDR2 are LNHDA and SQIVND (reference sequence). This CDR3 comprises 12 residues. The CDR3 is CASRASNQPQHF. Here the CDR3 DNA reads TGTGCCAGCAGGGCCAGCAATCAGCCCCAGCATTTT. Filled out from reference TRBV19 and TRBJ1-5, the complete variable domain reads DGGITQSPKYLFRKEGQNVTLSCEQNLNHDAMYWYRQDPGQGLRLIYYSQIVNDFQKGDIAEGYSVSREKKESFPLTVTSAQKNPTAFYLCASRASNQPQHFGDGTRLSIL.

The V gene is TRBV6-5, the J gene TRBJ1-1; TRBD1 agrees at 12 bases. CDR3 length: 15 amino acids. Germline CDR1 MNHEY, CDR2 SVGAGI. The junction had 6 bases not matched to a gene; V was cut back by 6 bases and J by 4 bases. The chain's CDR3 is CASRGQGAISTEAFF. The CDR3, as DNA: TGTGCCAGCAGGGGACAGGGGGCGATCTCCACTGAAGCTTTCTTT.

The rearrangement links TRBV18 to TRBJ1-3; 7 bases are a match to TRBD1. The CDR3 consists of 16 residues. Trimming removed 0 bases from V and 0 bases from J; junction bases left unmatched: 2. Germline lookup yields CDR1 KGHSH and CDR2 LQKENI. The CDR3 loop reads CASSPPGTASGNTIYF. CDR3 bases: TGTGCCAGCTCACCACCGGGGACAGCCTCTGGAAACACCATATATTTT.

The chain is built from TRBV7-9 and TRBJ2-5; D unresolved. The J call may be wrong; the DNA end is better matched by TRBJ2-7. This CDR3 region has 11 residues. Per germline, CDR1 SEHNR and CDR2 FQNEAQ (reference sequence). The chain's CDR3 is CASTLHYEQYF. CDR3 sequence (DNA): TGTGCCAGCACCCTGCACTACGAGCAGTACTTC.

The V gene is TRBV7-9, the J gene TRBJ1-5; TRBD1 is a possible D gene (6 bases). The germline V gene has CDR1 SEHNR and CDR2 FQNEAQ (reference sequence). This CDR3 is built from 13 residues. V lost 3 bases and J lost 8, with 11 bases in between. CDR3 amino acids: CASSFGGQEPQHF. CDR3 bases: TGTGCCAGCAGCTTCGGGGGGCAGGAGCCCCAGCATTTT.

Written as DNA, the CDR3 is TGTGCCAGCAGCTTATGGACTAGCCAGAGCACAGATACGCAGTATTTT. Translation: CASSLWTSQSTDTQYF. This chain joins TRBV11-2 and TRBJ2-3; 8 bases are shared with TRBD2. Germline V gene data show CDR1 as SGHAT and CDR2 as FQNNGV. V was pared by 2 bases and J by 0 bases, with 4 bases of the junction left unmatched. This CDR3 contains 16 residues. The whole variable domain, remainder taken from reference TRBV11-2 and TRBJ2-3, is EAGVAQSPRYKIIEKRQSVAFWCNPISGHATLYWYQQILGQGPKLLIQFQNNGVVDDSQLPKDRFSAERLKGVDSTLKIQPAKLEDSAVYLCASSLWTSQSTDTQYFGPGTRLTVL.

This chain links TRBV27 with TRBJ2-1; TRBD1 aligns across 9 bases. V gave up 2 bases and J gave up 3 bases; unmatched junction bases: 2. CDR1 is MNHEY and CDR2 is SMNVEV in the germline V gene (reference sequence). The CDR3 covers 15 residues. CDR3: CASSLRDRVYNEQFF. The CDR3 DNA follows: TGTGCCAGCAGTTTAAGGGACAGGGTCTACAATGAGCAGTTCTTC.

The chain combines TRBV5-5 with TRBJ1-6; D is uncertain. The germline V and J ends were trimmed by 5 bases and 7 bases, with 13 bases remaining between them. The CDR3 contains 14 residues. Germline CDR1 reads SGHKS; CDR2 reads YYEKEE (reference sequence). CDR3 DNA sequence: TGTGCCAGCAGACTAGGACGGAGGAATTCACCCCTCCACTTT. As protein: CASRLGRRNSPLHF.

This clone was counted a few times. The CDR3 region is CASRDPPGNTEAFF. CDR3 coding DNA: TGTGCCAGCAGAGATCCCCCAGGGAACACTGAAGCTTTCTTT. The chain recombines TRBV2 with TRBJ1-1; D not resolved. Germline V gene data show CDR1 as SNHLY and CDR2 as FYNNEI. Trimming removed 6 bases from V and 1 base from J, with 12 bases in between. The CDR3 has 14 residues. The whole variable domain, remainder taken from reference TRBV2 and TRBJ1-1, is EPEVTQTPSHQVTQMGQEVILRCVPISNHLYFYWYRQILGQKVEFLVSFYNNEISEKSEIFDDQFSVERPDGSNFTLKIRSTKLEDSAMYFCASRDPPGNTEAFFGQGTRLTVV.

The gene calls are TRBV5-8 and TRBJ1-6; the D gene is possibly TRBD1 (6 bases). The CDR3 length is 16 residues. V was shortened by 1 base and J by 12 bases, with 20 bases between the two germline ends. CDR1 is SGHTS and CDR2 is YDEGEE in the germline V gene. CDR3 sequence (DNA): TGTGCCAGCAGCTTGAGGGGCAACTCTCAGGGGTTACCCCTCCACTTT. It encodes CASSLRGNSQGLPLHF.

The chain is built from TRBV5-1 and TRBJ2-7; 7 bases are a match to TRBD1. This CDR3 has 15 residues. The V gene end was trimmed by 4 bases and the J gene end by 3 bases; junction bases not matched to a gene: 10. From germline, CDR1 is SGHRS and CDR2 YFSETQ. This CDR3 reads CASSPDRDVDYEQYF. DNA of the CDR3: TGCGCCAGCAGCCCAGACAGGGACGTTGACTACGAGCAGTACTTC.

The rearrangement uses TRBV19 and TRBJ1-2; D call uncertain. The CDR3 spans 14 residues. Per germline, CDR1 LNHDA and CDR2 SQIVND (reference sequence). With 3 bases removed from V and 2 bases from J, the gap between germline ends came to 10 bases. The CDR3 DNA reads TGTGCCAGTAGTATTAGGGCGGGAAACTATGGCTACACCTTC. This encodes CASSIRAGNYGYTF.